The rows below give T cell receptor beta chains drawn from one sample of a study of radiation and T cells in renal cell carcinoma. TCRdb keeps only in-frame clones here, not all; method: immunoSEQ multiplex PCR. The profile covers 15,000 to 20,000 clones, with less than 65% appearing a single time and 27% taken by the ten largest. The sample in question was tumor tissue, obtained from a patient whose treatment included radiotherapy and nephrectomy. These TCRs come from a woman between 65 and 79 years old with renal cell carcinoma. CDR3s include the opening cysteine and the closing phenylalanine or tryptophan. Only part of the rows carry a size: once, few, many, or a class if the clone is expanded.

len	v_gene	abundance	j_gene	CDR3aa
15	TRBV4-1	NA	TRBJ1-2	CASSQEVGQGVGYTF
13	TRBV6-1	few	TRBJ2-1	CASILGFYNEQFF
14	TRBV10-1	few	TRBJ2-5	CASSEDRDAETQYF
14	TRBV2	NA	TRBJ1-1	CASSLQVEVTEAFF
16	TRBV12-5	NA	TRBJ1-4	CASGSGTQATNEKLFF
16	TRBV19	NA	TRBJ1-5	CASSRGRQYSNQPQHF
16	TRBV7-8	NA	TRBJ2-7	CASSLAGGLAGVEQYF
12	TRBV6-1	NA	TRBJ2-7	CASIQGNYEQYF
16	TRBV6-6	NA	TRBJ2-3	CASSPGSGKITDTQYF
14	TRBV4-2	once	TRBJ1-2	CASSQEGANYGYTF
14	TRBV30	NA	TRBJ2-3	CAWSVGGSGDTQYF
15	TRBV4-1	NA	TRBJ1-2	CASSQSDSINYGYTF
15	TRBV30	NA	TRBJ1-1	CAWSSFGGGNTEAFF
14	TRBV18	NA	TRBJ1-3	CASSADGGKDTIYF
15	TRBV5-1	once	TRBJ1-2	CASSVLGGAEYGYTF
13	TRBV5-5	NA	TRBJ1-2	CASSQRTGDGYTF
16	TRBV5-1	NA	TRBJ1-1	CASSLGHGEEGTEAFF
14	TRBV27	many	TRBJ2-3	CASSLMTSTDTQYF
14	TRBV7-9	few	TRBJ2-7	CASSLGTRPYEQYF
11	TRBV30	NA	TRBJ2-2	CAWKATGELFF
15	TRBV4-3	once	TRBJ2-2	CASSQQTVNTGELFF
15	TRBV5-5	NA	TRBJ2-7	CASSLAGGLPYEQYF
14	TRBV5-4	few	TRBJ1-2	CASSWSQGNYGYTF
14	TRBV7-2	NA	TRBJ2-5	CASSLGEARETQYF
16	TRBV9	NA	TRBJ2-5	CASSVTSGGSQETQYF
13	TRBV4-1	NA	TRBJ2-2	CASSQDNGIGLFF
16	TRBV5-8	NA	TRBJ2-7	CASSFWTGKPSYEQYF
11	TRBV10-3	NA	TRBJ2-3	CAISDLDTQYF
14	TRBV4-1	few	TRBJ1-2	CASSQDGGKGGYTF
14	TRBV2	NA	TRBJ2-3	CASRSQTGGYTQYF
15	TRBV27	once	TRBJ2-7	CASSSDSDGPYEQYF
13	TRBV7-6	few	TRBJ1-5	CASSPSDDQPQHF
15	TRBV6-5	few	TRBJ1-1	CASRAGRRRNTEAFF
12	TRBV21-1	NA	TRBJ1-1	CASSSTSAKAFF
15	TRBV11-2	NA	TRBJ2-7	CASSLQRGLVYEQYF
15	TRBV30	NA	TRBJ2-1	CAWRRDGGSYNEQFF
15	TRBV7-7	NA	TRBJ2-3	CASSKGLAGADTQYF
15	TRBV6-6	NA	TRBJ1-1	CASSYLGGSDTEAFF
12	TRBV6-1	NA	TRBJ2-7	CASSRQGAEQYF
15	TRBV9	NA	TRBJ1-6	CASSVAGGENSPLHF
15	TRBV18	NA	TRBJ1-2	CASHATGYSNYGYTF
15	TRBV6-9	NA	TRBJ2-7	CAISSYSGGAHEQYF
17	TRBV9	NA	TRBJ2-2	CASSVGGGGTNTGELFF
14	TRBV5-6	NA	TRBJ1-2	CASSFLDRVYGYTF
15	TRBV7-9	NA	TRBJ2-6	CASSPPYSGANVLTF
13	TRBV11-3	medium-sized	TRBJ1-2	CASSLVDNYGYTF
11	TRBV30	many	TRBJ2-7	CAWGQGDEQYF
14	TRBV9	NA	TRBJ2-5	CASSVEGRQETQYF
16	TRBV6-1	few	TRBJ2-1	CASSEVRGSSYNEQFF
17	TRBV27	NA	TRBJ1-1	CASSLSPLIFMNTEAFF
14	TRBV6-6	NA	TRBJ1-2	CASSEGQTFNGYTF
14	TRBV18	NA	TRBJ1-2	CASSTPEVNYGYTF
15	TRBV18	many	TRBJ1-3	CASSPGDISGNTIYF
12	TRBV30	NA	TRBJ1-2	CAWTPGGWGYTF
15	TRBV27	once	TRBJ1-4	CASADRGLANEKLFF
13	TRBV5-1	many	TRBJ1-4	CASSPEWGEKLFF
13	TRBV19	NA	TRBJ2-1	CASSLEWRREQFF
13	TRBV30	NA	TRBJ2-5	CAWSAPGPGTQYF
16	TRBV6-1	NA	TRBJ1-3	CASSEMRGQKGNTIYF
17	TRBV7-2	NA	TRBJ2-1	CASSLTLAGVGYNEQFF